These 13 T cell receptor beta chains were all obtained from the same sample, sequenced in a study of read filtering for tumor transcriptome and immune sequencing. Molecular barcoded adaptors covering alpha/delta and beta/gamma chains were used on roughly 370 ng RNA. TCRdb reprocessed the reads with MiXCR, giving one entry per CDR3 protein. The table lists some 41,000 distinct CDR3 sequences, approximately 14% of them singletons. Sample: a population of CD138-negative cells sorted from bone marrow. Source of these receptors: a donor at least 40 years old with multiple myeloma.

This clonotype has ten or more counts. CDR3 DNA: TGTGCCAGCACGCCGGGTGGGGGTGGCAATCAGCCCCAGCATTTT. This translates into CASTPGGGGNQPQHF. The rearrangement joins TRBV6-5 to TRBJ1-5; TRBD1 might be the D (5 bases). The germline V gene has CDR1 MNHEY and CDR2 SVGAGI. The V end lost 7 bases, the J end lost 2 bases, and 15 bases lay between the germline ends. The CDR3 has 15 amino acids.

This clonotype was found a few times. This sequence joins TRBV5-5 and TRBJ1-4; weak D call: TRBD1 (6 bases). The germline gives CDR1 SGHKS, CDR2 YYEKEE (reference sequence). The CDR3 runs 14 residues. V gave up 4 bases and J gave up 12 bases, with 19 bases separating them. The DNA for the CDR3 is TGTGCCAGCAGCGACCGCAGGGGAGGAGAAGAACTGTTTTTT. Translation: CASSDRRGGEELFF.

Worth noting for this clonotype: A much bigger clone sits one base away, suggesting this may be a read error. This sequence joins TRBV28 and TRBJ2-4, with unresolved D. The CDR3 length is 14 residues. Germline CDR1 is MDHEN and CDR2 is SYDVKM. The DNA of the CDR3 is TGTGCCGGCAGGAAAGGAGTTGCCAAAAACATTCAGTACTTC. As protein: CAGRKGVAKNIQYF.

This clonotype was detected ten times or more. This sequence joins TRBV5-1 and TRBJ2-3; D is perhaps TRBD2 (7 bases). Germline-derived CDR1 and CDR2 are SGHRS and YFSETQ. The CDR3 sequence is 16 residues long. Trimming cost V 5 bases and J 4 bases, with 20 bases left between them. This CDR3 is CASRLGSTGRADTQYF. The CDR3 DNA follows: TGCGCCAGCAGGCTGGGGTCCACAGGGAGGGCAGATACGCAGTATTTT.

In this sample, this clonotype turned up many times. The chain links TRBV2 to TRBJ2-1, with 9 positions matching TRBD1. V was clipped by 6 bases and J by 0 bases; unmatched bases: 0. Germline CDR1 SNHLY, CDR2 FYNNEI. The CDR3 runs to 14 residues. The CDR3 is CASRQGASYNEQFF. The CDR3 region has the DNA TGTGCCAGCAGACAGGGGGCCTCCTACAATGAGCAGTTCTTC.

The chain is built from TRBV7-3 and TRBJ2-5; perhaps D is TRBD1 or TRBD2 (5 bases each). From germline, CDR1 is SGHTA and CDR2 FQGTGA. CDR3 length: 13 amino acids. Trimming left V 2 bases short and J 7 bases short, with 11 bases between. In nucleotides, the CDR3 is TGTGCCAGCAGCTTAGGGGACGGAGGGACCCAGTACTTC. Translation: CASSLGDGGTQYF.

Ten or more counts support this clonotype. This chain uses TRBV6-1 with TRBJ2-7; 8 bases align to TRBD2. Germline CDR1 reads MNHNS; CDR2 reads SASEGT. Trimming removed 8 bases from V and 3 bases from J; junction bases left unmatched: 9. CDR3 length equals 14 residues. CDR3 sequence: CASSRTSLLYEQYF. The CDR3 coding sequence is TGTGCCAGCTCCAGGACTAGCCTGCTCTACGAGCAGTACTTC.

The sample holds many counts of this clonotype. The gene calls are TRBV4-2 and TRBJ2-1, with 7 bases that match TRBD2. Trimming cost V 3 bases and J 6 bases; bases outside gene matches: 14. The CDR3 length is 17 residues. Germline CDR1 is LGHNA and CDR2 is YNFKEQ. The CDR3 coding sequence is TGTGCCAGCAGCCACAGTCAGGGCGGGAGTATGGTCAATGAGCAGTTCTTC. It specifies CASSHSQGGSMVNEQFF.

DNA of the CDR3: TGTGCCAGCAGCTTATTTAAGCCGGGAGACACCATATATTTT. It specifies CASSLFKPGDTIYF. The chain recombines TRBV7-3 with TRBJ1-3; D ambiguous. This CDR3 has 14 residues. Germline values: CDR1 SGHTA, CDR2 FQGTGA. Trimming stripped 2 bases from V and 8 bases from J, with 13 bases between.

This clonotype was seen a handful of times. With a much larger clone just one base away, this may be a read error. The chain links TRBV6-5 to TRBJ2-5; TRBD2 aligns across 13 bases. The CDR3 has 17 amino acids. Germline assignment: CDR1 MNHEY and CDR2 SVGAGI. V dropped 2 bases and J dropped 5; count of bases not matched to a gene: 8. CDR3 coding DNA: TGTGCCAGCAGTTACCCGCGGACTAGCGGGAGAGCGGAGACCCAGTACTTC. Translated, it gives CASSYPRTSGRAETQYF.

The genes are TRBV7-2 and TRBJ1-1; D call uncertain. V was cut by 1 base and J by 1 base, with 7 bases left in between. The CDR3 spans 14 residues. Germline V gives CDR1 SGHTA, CDR2 FQGNSA. CDR3 protein: CASSLDRWNTEAFF. As DNA, the CDR3 is TGTGCCAGCAGCTTAGACAGATGGAACACTGAAGCTTTCTTT.

By share, this clonotype ranks as medium-sized. The chain recombines TRBV2 with TRBJ2-1; the D is unclear. From germline, CDR1 is SNHLY and CDR2 FYNNEI. This CDR3 comprises 12 residues. Between the trimmed V and J ends, which lost 2 bases and 5 bases, there was a span of 4 bases. The CDR3, as DNA: TGTGCCAGCAGTGAATATAACAATGAGCAGTTCTTC. It encodes CASSEYNNEQFF. Drawing the rest from reference TRBV2 and TRBJ2-1, the complete variable domain is EPEVTQTPSHQVTQMGQEVILRCVPISNHLYFYWYRQILGQKVEFLVSFYNNEISEKSEIFDDQFSVERPDGSNFTLKIRSTKLEDSAMYFCASSEYNNEQFFGPGTRLTVL.

This clonotype was seen ten or more times. This chain connects TRBV6-5 to TRBJ2-1, with D uncertain. In germline, CDR1 is MNHEY, CDR2 SVGAGI. This CDR3 region has 18 residues. V lost 4 bases, J lost 9 bases, and 28 bases lay in between. CDR3 region: CASSSTFTRDRAIAEQFF. The CDR3 DNA follows: TGTGCCAGCAGTTCCACCTTTACGCGAGACCGGGCAATTGCTGAGCAGTTCTTC.